The 20 T cell receptor beta chains presented below share a single source sample, sequenced in a study of blood T cells in healthy people across ages. Sample-barcoded 5' priming and a J-beta primer mix drove a second PCR of about 6 to 12 cycles. TCRdb re-derived calls from the 5' RACE reads in MiXCR, one entry per CDR3 protein. The profile covers around 580,000 distinct CDR3 sequences, with about 45% appearing a single time and approximately 25% taken by the ten largest. Sequenced material: blood. These receptors originate from an elderly man in good health.

This chain uses TRBV11-2 with TRBJ1-2; D is unclear. The CDR3 length is 13 residues. Between the trimmed V and J ends, which lost 5 bases and 7 bases, there was a span of 14 bases. Germline CDR1 SGHAT, CDR2 FQNNGV. This chain's CDR3 is CASSPTGFGGYTF. In DNA form, the CDR3 reads TGTGCCAGCAGCCCTACGGGGTTTGGTGGCTACACCTTC.

J is TRBJ2-5 and V is TRBV9; 8 bases agree with TRBD2. The CDR3 sequence is 15 residues long. The V gene's germline CDR1 is SGDLS and CDR2 YYNGEE. Trimming at V came to 4 bases and at J to 11 bases, leaving 16 bases not matched to a gene. Here the CDR3 reads CASSTAGAPCNEQYF. The CDR3 bases are TGTGCCAGCAGCACAGCGGGAGCCCCCTGCAATGAGCAGTACTTC. The entire variable domain, with the rest obtained from reference TRBV9 and TRBJ2-5, is as follows: DSGVTQTPKHLITATGQRVTLRCSPRSGDLSVYWYQQSLDQGLQFLIQYYNGEERAKGNILERFSAQQFPDLHSELNLSSLELGDSALYFCASSTAGAPCNEQYFGPGTRLLVL.

This clonotype was seen a few times. Given a much more abundant clone one base away, this may be a read error. The J gene is TRBJ1-1, the V gene TRBV11-2; D may be TRBD1 (5 bases). Trimming left V 1 base short and J 3 bases short, with 6 bases between. The CDR3 runs 13 residues. Germline V gene sequence: CDR1 SGHAT, CDR2 FQNNGV. The CDR3 sequence: CASSLAGYTEAFF. The CDR3 DNA reads TGTGCCAGCAGCTTAGCAGGGTACACTGAAGCTTTCTTT.

This chain connects TRBV7-9 to TRBJ1-5; the D gene is possibly TRBD1 (5 bases). The CDR3 spans 14 residues. In germline, CDR1 is SEHNR, CDR2 FQNEAQ (reference sequence). With 1 base removed from V and 7 bases from J, the gap between germline ends came to 11 bases. For the CDR3, the DNA is TGTGCCAGCAGCTTAGAGGGGATCGGGCAGCCCCAGCATTTT. It encodes CASSLEGIGQPQHF.

V gene TRBV9 combines with J gene TRBJ2-7; perhaps D is TRBD1 or TRBD2 (5 bases each). V lost 3 bases, J lost 5 bases, and 15 bases lay in between. The germline V gene has CDR1 SGDLS and CDR2 YYNGEE. The CDR3 consists of 14 residues. Written as DNA, the CDR3 is TGTGCCAGCAGCGGGGGACGGCGCCACGACGAGCAGTACTTC. Its translation is CASSGGRRHDEQYF.

This clonotype has just a few counts. The chain links TRBV2 to TRBJ1-2; 7 nucleotides agree with TRBD1. Unmatched junction bases numbered 14, after V lost 6 bases and J lost 7 bases. The CDR3 runs to 15 residues. Germline V gene sequence: CDR1 SNHLY, CDR2 FYNNEI. The CDR3: CASSPQTGKVVGYTF. The CDR3, as DNA: TGTGCCAGCAGCCCTCAGACAGGGAAGGTGGTTGGCTACACCTTC. The full variable domain, its missing parts supplied by reference TRBV2 and TRBJ1-2, is EPEVTQTPSHQVTQMGQEVILRCVPISNHLYFYWYRQILGQKVEFLVSFYNNEISEKSEIFDDQFSVERPDGSNFTLKIRSTKLEDSAMYFCASSPQTGKVVGYTFGSGTRLTVV.

CDR3 nucleotides: TGCAGCGCTACCGGGACTAGTTTCTCCTACAATGAGCAGTACTTC. This translates into CSATGTSFSYNEQYF. The rearrangement uses TRBV29-1 and TRBJ2-1, with 8 bases matching TRBD2. The tail of the sequence fits TRBJ2-7 better, so the J call may be wrong. CDR3 length: 15 residues. Germline V gene lookup returns CDR1 SQVTM and CDR2 ANQGSEA.

This clonotype was detected ten times or more. The genes are TRBV6-6 and TRBJ2-5; a weak D match, TRBD2 (6 bases). The V gene lost 5 bases and the J gene lost 0 bases, with 13 bases spanning the gap. Germline CDR1 and CDR2: MNHNY and SVGAGI (reference sequence). This CDR3 has 15 residues. In DNA form, the CDR3 reads TGTGCCAGCAGTCTAGACCGGGACTACCAAGAGACCCAGTACTTC. It is translated as CASSLDRDYQETQYF.

The J gene is TRBJ1-6, the V gene TRBV7-9; tentative D call: TRBD1 (6 bases). Germline assignment: CDR1 SEHNR and CDR2 FQNEAQ (reference sequence). V dropped 7 bases and J dropped 13 bases, with 17 bases sitting between them. There are 13 residues in the CDR3. The CDR3 spells CASTGTTRSPLHF. CDR3 nucleotides: TGTGCCAGCACCGGGACAACCCGTTCGCCCCTCCACTTT.

This clonotype was observed many times. This chain uses TRBV6-6 with TRBJ2-3; TRBD2 agrees at 14 bases. The germline V gene has CDR1 MNHNY and CDR2 SVGAGI (reference sequence). The V and J ends lost 7 bases and 3 bases, in that order; junction bases with no gene match: 3. The CDR3 runs to 15 residues. The CDR3 spells CASTRTSGRTDTQYF. The CDR3 bases are TGTGCCAGCACCCGGACTAGCGGGAGGACAGATACGCAGTATTTT.

The sample holds a few counts of this clonotype. The rearrangement links TRBV20-1 to TRBJ2-4; D is uncertain. The germline CDR1 and CDR2 sequences are DFQATT and SNEGSKA (reference sequence). V was trimmed by 3 bases and J by 0 bases, leaving 6 bases between them. This CDR3 spans 13 amino acids. The CDR3 DNA is TGCAGTGCTAGGGTTGGAGCCAAAAACATTCAGTACTTC. It encodes CSARVGAKNIQYF.

This clonotype came up a few times. This chain links TRBV9 with TRBJ2-7, with 8 nucleotides matching TRBD1. The V gene end was trimmed by 4 bases and the J gene end by 5 bases; junction bases not matched to a gene: 5. The CDR3 spans 13 residues. Germline V gene data show CDR1 as SGDLS and CDR2 as YYNGEE. CDR3 region: CASSQDRVHEQYF. CDR3 coding DNA: TGTGCCAGCAGCCAGGACAGGGTACACGAGCAGTACTTC.

The V call is TRBV29-1, the J call TRBJ1-2; D gene ambiguous. The CDR3 covers 13 residues. The germline gives CDR1 SQVTM, CDR2 ANQGSEA. V lost 6 bases and J lost 5, with 16 bases in between. The CDR3, as DNA: TGCAGCGTATACCAGCCTACACAATATGGCTACACCTTC. This gives the protein CSVYQPTQYGYTF. The complete variable domain, with remaining parts taken from reference TRBV29-1 and TRBJ1-2, reads SAVISQKPSRDICQRGTSLTIQCQVDSQVTMMFWYRQQPGQSLTLIATANQGSEATYESGFVIDKFPISRPNLTFSTLTVSNMSPEDSSIYLCSVYQPTQYGYTFGSGTRLTVV.

This clonotype has more than one count but fewer than ten. This chain joins TRBV5-1 and TRBJ2-3, with 8 bases matching TRBD1. CDR1 and CDR2 from the germline V gene are SGHRS and YFSETQ. The CDR3 spans 14 residues. The junction had 4 bases not matched to a gene; V was cut back by 2 bases and J by 5 bases. CDR3 in amino acids: CASSFDRGGDTQYF. The CDR3 DNA reads as TGCGCCAGCAGCTTCGACAGGGGAGGAGATACGCAGTATTTT.

The V gene is TRBV20-1, the J gene TRBJ2-5; 11 nucleotides align to TRBD2. The J segment lost 11 bases and the V segment lost 6 bases, leaving 14 bases of the junction unmatched. From germline, CDR1 is DFQATT and CDR2 SNEGSKA (reference sequence). The CDR3 covers 14 residues. CDR3 sequence (DNA): TGCAGTGCCCTTACTAGCGGGAGAATAGATGAGCAGTACTTC. It codes for CSALTSGRIDEQYF.

The chain employs TRBV7-8 and TRBJ2-7; D might be TRBD1 (5 bases). Trimming took off 0 bases at V and 3 bases at J, with 9 bases between the two ends. In germline, CDR1 is SGHVS, CDR2 FQNEAQ. This CDR3 region has 14 residues. The CDR3 protein is CASSLAVQVYEQYF. DNA of the CDR3: TGTGCCAGCAGCTTAGCGGTACAGGTCTACGAGCAGTACTTC. Drawing the rest from reference TRBV7-8 and TRBJ2-7, the complete variable domain is GAGVSQSPRYKVAKRGQDVALRCDPISGHVSLFWYQQALGQGPEFLTYFQNEAQLDKSGLPSDRFFAERPEGSVSTLKIQRTQQEDSAVYLCASSLAVQVYEQYFGPGTRLTVT.

This clonotype was detected only a few times. The chain uses TRBV20-1 and TRBJ2-7, with 10 bases lining up with TRBD1. CDR1 DFQATT and CDR2 SNEGSKA come from the germline V gene (reference sequence). The CDR3 consists of 13 residues. The V segment lost 6 bases and the J segment 6 bases; nucleotides outside the gene matches: 8. CDR3 in amino acids: CSATGTGVREQYF. The CDR3 DNA sequence: TGCAGTGCCACCGGGACAGGGGTACGCGAGCAGTACTTC.

Turning to this clonotype: An end of the junction differs from the germline gene, which may be a read error. V and J are TRBV6-2 or TRBV6-3 and TRBJ2-7, with D unresolved. The CDR3 contains 11 residues. Germline V CDR1 and CDR2: MNHEY, SVGEGT. The CDR3 is CASSYSHEQCF. CDR3 DNA: TGTGCCAGCAGTTACTCCCACGAGCAGTGCTTC.

This clonotype showed up many times. CDR3 protein: CASSRTDTEAFF. CDR3 bases: TGTGCCAGCAGCAGGACAGACACTGAAGCTTTCTTT. The chain joins TRBV6-5 to TRBJ1-1, with a tentative D call TRBD1 (6 bases). The V end was cut by 6 bases, the J end by 3 bases, with 8 bases between. The CDR3 runs to 12 residues. Germline V gives CDR1 MNHEY, CDR2 SVGAGI.

The rearrangement uses TRBV20-1 and TRBJ1-2; no reliable D call. This CDR3 contains 12 residues. Trimming removed 1 base at V and 6 bases at J, with 9 bases between. In germline, CDR1 is DFQATT, CDR2 SNEGSKA (reference sequence). The CDR3 protein is CSARVRADGYTF. For the CDR3, the DNA is TGCAGTGCTAGAGTTCGGGCTGATGGCTACACCTTC.